A selection of T cell receptor beta chains follows, all from one sample in a study of CD8 T cells in Susac syndrome. From the immunoSEQ multiplex PCR reads, TCRdb called clonotypes with MiXCR, one entry per CDR3 protein. The table includes some 300,000 distinct CDR3 sequences, roughly 90% detected once. The sample was CD8+ T cells from PBMCs. All receptors come from a human donor with multiple sclerosis. Both conserved end residues are part of each CDR3. The D gene is left open where the match is weak. Only some rows state a clone size, as once, few, many or a class for expanded clones.

>-|TRBJ2-7|TRBV9|-
TGTGCCAGCAGCGCCGCGGGCAGGAGCTCCTACGAGCAGTACTTC
CASSAAGRSSYEQYF
>TRBD2|TRBJ2-5|TRBV4-3|few
TGCGCCAGCAGACCAGATCCCGGGACTATGGAGACCCAGTACTTC
CASRPDPGTMETQYF
>-|TRBJ2-5|TRBV15|-
TGTGCCACCAGCAGAGTGGACTATACTCAGTACCAAGAGACCCAGTACTTC
CATSRVDYTQYQETQYF
>-|TRBJ1-5|TRBV7-9|-
TGTGCCAGCAGCTTAGCGACAGCGCCCCAGCATTTT
CASSLATAPQHF
>-|TRBJ2-3|TRBV28|once
TGTGCCAGCAGGGAGGGGTACGGGGCAGATACGCAGTATTTT
CASREGYGADTQYF
>-|TRBJ1-5|TRBV19|-
TGTGCCAGTCAAGGGCCGGATCAGCCCCAGCATTTT
CASQGPDQPQHF
>-|TRBJ2-5|TRBV7-9|-
TGTGCCAGTCACGTCTTTTTCCAAGAGACCCAGTACTTC
CASHVFFQETQYF
>-|TRBJ1-5|TRBV29-1|once
TGCAGCGTCTCGGATCCAGGGGTAAGCAATCAGCCCCAGCATTTT
CSVSDPGVSNQPQHF
>-|TRBJ2-1|TRBV15|-
TGTGCCACCAGCACAGGGGCTGGTGTATACAATGAGCAGTTCTTC
CATSTGAGVYNEQFF
>TRBD2|TRBJ2-5|TRBV4-2|-
TGTGCCAGCAGCCAAGAATGGCGGGGGGGCCAAGAGACCCAGTACTTC
CASSQEWRGGQETQYF
>-|TRBJ1-1|TRBV4-1|-
TGCGCCAGCAGCCCGATTGGTGAGAACACTGAAGCTTTCTTT
CASSPIGENTEAFF
>-|TRBJ1-5|TRBV19|-
TGTGCCAGTAGTATAGATCAGGGGCAGAGCAATCAGCCCCAGCATTTT
CASSIDQGQSNQPQHF
>-|TRBJ2-1|TRBV10-2|-
TGCGCCAGCAAGGAGCCGTACAATGAGCAGTTCTTC
CASKEPYNEQFF
>-|TRBJ2-5|TRBV28|-
TGTGCCAGCAGTCGCCCGGGGGTACAAGAGACCCAGTACTTC
CASSRPGVQETQYF
>-|TRBJ2-1|TRBV7-8|-
TGTGCCAGCAGCTTAGCGTGGGCAGGGGGGAGCTCGGGTGAGCAGTTCTTC
CASSLAWAGGSSGEQFF
>TRBD1|TRBJ2-2|TRBV18|once
TGTGCCAGCTCACCATGGAGGACAGGGGCGAACACCGGGGAGCTGTTTTTT
CASSPWRTGANTGELFF
>-|TRBJ1-3|TRBV2|-
TGTGCCAGCAGCGAGGATGCCACGGGGAACACCATATATTTT
CASSEDATGNTIYF
>-|TRBJ1-5|TRBV16|-
TGTGCCAGCAGCCAATTTGGAGGGAGCAATCAGCCCCAGCATTTT
CASSQFGGSNQPQHF
>-|TRBJ1-4|TRBV5-1|-
TGCGCCAGCAGCTTGGCCGCGAATGAAAAACTGTTTTTT
CASSLAANEKLFF
>TRBD2|TRBJ2-5|TRBV27|-
TGTGCCAGCGGGTTGACTAGCGGGGGAGAAAGTCAGTACTTC
CASGLTSGGESQYF
>TRBD2|TRBJ2-2|TRBV9|-
TGTGCCAGCAGCGACGGGACTAGCGGTAACACCGGGGAGCTGTTTTTT
CASSDGTSGNTGELFF
>TRBD1|TRBJ2-5|TRBV19|-
TGTGCCAGTAGTATCGGACAGGACCAAGAGACCCAGTACTTC
CASSIGQDQETQYF